These T cell receptor beta chains were read from a single sample in a study of CD8 T cells in ankylosing spondylitis. One entry per CDR3 protein results from TCRdb running MiXCR on the 5' RACE reads. The sample has around 320,000 distinct CDR3 sequences; under 25% are singletons. The material sequenced was blood, either unsorted or a sorted T cell fraction (not recorded which). Receptor source: a female donor with ankylosing spondylitis or in good health (not recorded which). The CDR3 runs from the conserved cysteine through the conserved F or W. Each record gives: CDR3 length, V gene, D gene, J gene, clone size, CDR3 DNA, CDR3 protein. The D gene is left open where the match is weak. Some rows have no size entry. The others give once, few or many, or a class for an expanded clone.

CDR3 length: 14; V gene: TRBV7-3; D gene: TRBD2; J gene: TRBJ2-1; clone size: .; CDR3 DNA: TGTGCCAGCAGTTTTAGCGGGAGATATAATGAGCAGTTCTTC; CDR3 protein: CASSFSGRYNEQFF
CDR3 length: 18; V gene: TRBV5-5; D gene: .; J gene: TRBJ2-3; clone size: .; CDR3 DNA: TGTGCCAGCACCTCCACGGGAACCGGGACCCCAAGAGAGGATACGCAGTATTTT; CDR3 protein: CASTSTGTGTPREDTQYF
CDR3 length: 12; V gene: TRBV20-1; D gene: .; J gene: TRBJ2-1; clone size: .; CDR3 DNA: TGCAGTGCTAGAGGCTCCCAGAATGAGCAGTTCTTC; CDR3 protein: CSARGSQNEQFF
CDR3 length: 12; V gene: TRBV6-5; D gene: .; J gene: TRBJ2-7; clone size: few; CDR3 DNA: TGTGCCAGCAGTTACCCCGAGGGGGAGCAGTACTTC; CDR3 protein: CASSYPEGEQYF
CDR3 length: 15; V gene: TRBV12-3/TRBV12-4; D gene: .; J gene: TRBJ2-5; clone size: .; CDR3 DNA: TGTGCCAGCAGTCCCGAGTTGGAGACACAAGAGACCCAGTACTTC; CDR3 protein: CASSPELETQETQYF
CDR3 length: 13; V gene: TRBV5-1; D gene: .; J gene: TRBJ1-2; clone size: .; CDR3 DNA: TGCGCCAGCAGCTTGCGTCCGGGGGAAGGCTACACCTTC; CDR3 protein: CASSLRPGEGYTF
CDR3 length: 13; V gene: TRBV29-1; D gene: TRBD2; J gene: TRBJ2-1; clone size: many; CDR3 DNA: TGCAGCGTTAGCGGGAGGGCCTACAATGAGCAGTTCTTC; CDR3 protein: CSVSGRAYNEQFF
CDR3 length: 14; V gene: TRBV20-1; D gene: TRBD2; J gene: TRBJ2-1; clone size: .; CDR3 DNA: TGCAGTGCTACTAGCGGGAGGGCCGAAAATGAGCAGTTCTTC; CDR3 protein: CSATSGRAENEQFF
CDR3 length: 16; V gene: TRBV20-1; D gene: TRBD1; J gene: TRBJ2-7; clone size: .; CDR3 DNA: TGCTGTGCTAGAAACTACCAGGCCGGGACAGGGGACGAGCAGTACTTC; CDR3 protein: CCARNYQAGTGDEQYF
CDR3 length: 14; V gene: TRBV14; D gene: .; J gene: TRBJ1-1; clone size: .; CDR3 DNA: TGTGCCAGCAGCCAAGGAGTAGTGACAGCCGAAGCTTTCTTT; CDR3 protein: CASSQGVVTAEAFF
CDR3 length: 14; V gene: TRBV12-3/TRBV12-4; D gene: .; J gene: TRBJ1-5; clone size: few; CDR3 DNA: TGTGCCAGCGGGCGACACCATAGCAATCAGCCCCAGCATTTT; CDR3 protein: CASGRHHSNQPQHF
CDR3 length: 15; V gene: TRBV20-1; D gene: .; J gene: TRBJ2-1; clone size: .; CDR3 DNA: TGCAGTGCTCAACCCGGGAACGCAGGCTACAATGAGCAGTTCTTC; CDR3 protein: CSAQPGNAGYNEQFF
CDR3 length: 14; V gene: TRBV20-1; D gene: .; J gene: TRBJ2-3; clone size: .; CDR3 DNA: TGCAGTGCAATGAGGCCCGCTAGCGCAGATACGCAGTATTTT; CDR3 protein: CSAMRPASADTQYF
CDR3 length: 15; V gene: TRBV4-2; D gene: .; J gene: TRBJ2-7; clone size: .; CDR3 DNA: TGTGCCAGCAGCTCTGTAGGAGCAGGCACGGAAGAGCAGTACTTC; CDR3 protein: CASSSVGAGTEEQYF